The sequence of this T cell receptor beta chain was determined in a study of shared clonotypes between healthy human individuals. The CDR3 has 13 amino acids. The V end lost 0 bases, the J end lost 2 bases, and 8 bases lay between the germline ends. Germline V gives CDR1 GTSNPN, CDR2 SVGIG (reference sequence). Every subset had its genomic DNA shared out evenly among several immunoSEQ plates. The repertoire was sequenced with immunoSEQ multiplex PCR; TCRdb's copy has only in-frame clones and lacks some. The data show a few million clones, approximately 94% seen once. Source material: naive CD4+ T cells sorted from blood. Subset in this sample: CD45RA+ positively selected. The TCR was taken from a man younger than 35 in good health. The chain has TRBV30 and TRBJ2-7; no reliable D call. Written as DNA, the CDR3 is TGTGCCTGGAGTGTGATGGGCGCCTACGAGCAGTACTTC. Translating gives CAWSVMGAYEQYF.